The rows below give T cell receptor beta chains drawn from one sample of a study of blood T cell repertoires in COVID-19. Assay used: immunoSEQ multiplex PCR; TCRdb lists only in-frame clones, some missing. The table includes a few hundred thousand clones, roughly 84% detected once. What was sequenced was peripheral blood. These receptors were collected from a human donor in a cohort sampled during active COVID-19. The CDR3 runs from the conserved cysteine through the conserved F or W. The order of the fields is J gene, clone size, V gene, D gene, CDR3 DNA, CDR3 protein. The D gene is left open where the match is weak. Only part of the rows carry a size: once, few, many, or a class if the clone is expanded.

J gene: TRBJ1-1; clone size: -; V gene: TRBV5-4; D gene: -; CDR3 DNA: TGTGCCAGCAGCTTAGTGGGGGCGAACACTGAAGCTTTCTTT; CDR3 protein: CASSLVGANTEAFF
J gene: TRBJ2-7; clone size: few; V gene: TRBV4-2; D gene: TRBD2; CDR3 DNA: TGTGCCAGCAGCGAAGGAGTTGGACTAGCGGGAGGGGGCTACGAGCAGTACTTC; CDR3 protein: CASSEGVGLAGGGYEQYF
J gene: TRBJ2-1; clone size: few; V gene: TRBV5-4; D gene: TRBD2; CDR3 DNA: TGTGCCAGCAGCCCCGGGACTAGTATTCGGAATGAGCAGTTCTTC; CDR3 protein: CASSPGTSIRNEQFF
J gene: TRBJ2-7; clone size: -; V gene: TRBV28; D gene: -; CDR3 DNA: TGTGCCAGCAGTTTGACGGCAGGGATCTACGAGCAGTACTTC; CDR3 protein: CASSLTAGIYEQYF
J gene: TRBJ1-4; clone size: -; V gene: TRBV30; D gene: -; CDR3 DNA: TGTGCCTGGTCGGAGATCCGTGAAAAACTGTTTTTT; CDR3 protein: CAWSEIREKLFF
J gene: TRBJ1-1; clone size: -; V gene: TRBV7-9; D gene: TRBD1; CDR3 DNA: TGTGCCAGCAGCTTTACGGGACAGGGTCGCACTGAAGCTTTCTTT; CDR3 protein: CASSFTGQGRTEAFF
J gene: TRBJ2-3; clone size: -; V gene: TRBV5-1; D gene: -; CDR3 DNA: TGCGCCAGCAGCTTGTTAGTAGATACGCAGTATTTT; CDR3 protein: CASSLLVDTQYF
J gene: TRBJ1-2; clone size: -; V gene: TRBV28; D gene: -; CDR3 DNA: TGTGCCAGCAGTTTCCCGGGTGGCTACACCTTC; CDR3 protein: CASSFPGGYTF
J gene: TRBJ1-1; clone size: -; V gene: TRBV6-5; D gene: -; CDR3 DNA: TGTGCCAGCAGTTACCGACAACAAGGAGGTGAAGCTTTCTTT; CDR3 protein: CASSYRQQGGEAFF
J gene: TRBJ2-2; clone size: -; V gene: TRBV19; D gene: -; CDR3 DNA: TGTGCCAGTAGTCTAGGTAGGGGCTCGGGCACCGGGGAGCTGTTTTTT; CDR3 protein: CASSLGRGSGTGELFF
J gene: TRBJ2-3; clone size: -; V gene: TRBV9; D gene: TRBD2; CDR3 DNA: TGTGCCAGCAGCCCCCTGGGGGGGGGCACAGATACGCAGTATTTT; CDR3 protein: CASSPLGGGTDTQYF
J gene: TRBJ1-2; clone size: -; V gene: TRBV18; D gene: -; CDR3 DNA: TGTGCCAGCTCACCAAGGGCCAGACAGGCCGCCTATGGCTACACCTTC; CDR3 protein: CASSPRARQAAYGYTF
J gene: TRBJ2-3; clone size: -; V gene: TRBV28; D gene: TRBD2; CDR3 DNA: TGTGCCAGCAGTCCGCATCTAGCGGGAAGCACAGATACGCAGTATTTT; CDR3 protein: CASSPHLAGSTDTQYF
J gene: TRBJ2-7; clone size: -; V gene: TRBV9; D gene: TRBD2; CDR3 DNA: TGTGCCAGCAGCGTAGGCACTAGCGGAAACTACGAGCAGTACTTC; CDR3 protein: CASSVGTSGNYEQYF
J gene: TRBJ2-4; clone size: -; V gene: TRBV6-2/TRBV6-3; D gene: TRBD2; CDR3 DNA: TGTGCCAGCAGTCCCCGAGGGACTAGTGTCGCCAAAAACATTCAGTACTTC; CDR3 protein: CASSPRGTSVAKNIQYF
J gene: TRBJ2-7; clone size: -; V gene: TRBV30; D gene: -; CDR3 DNA: TGTGCCTGGAGTCGCGGCTACGAGCAGTACTTC; CDR3 protein: CAWSRGYEQYF
J gene: TRBJ2-2; clone size: once; V gene: TRBV28; D gene: TRBD2; CDR3 DNA: TGTGCCAGCAGTCCGGGACTAGCGGACACCGGGGAGCTGTTTTTT; CDR3 protein: CASSPGLADTGELFF
J gene: TRBJ2-1; clone size: -; V gene: TRBV10-3; D gene: TRBD2; CDR3 DNA: TGTGCCACTAGCGGGAGAAGGGATGAGCAGTTCTTC; CDR3 protein: CATSGRRDEQFF
J gene: TRBJ2-2; clone size: -; V gene: TRBV5-1; D gene: TRBD1; CDR3 DNA: TGCGCCAGCAGCCGGGACCGGGACAGGGTCCCCGGGGAGCTGTTTTTT; CDR3 protein: CASSRDRDRVPGELFF
J gene: TRBJ1-5; clone size: -; V gene: TRBV6-5; D gene: -; CDR3 DNA: TGTGCCAGCATACAGGGTGGGGGTCAGCCCCAGCATTTT; CDR3 protein: CASIQGGGQPQHF
J gene: TRBJ2-1; clone size: few; V gene: TRBV19; D gene: TRBD2; CDR3 DNA: TGTGCCAGTAGTGTACTAGCGGGAGTTGACGAGCAGTTCTTC; CDR3 protein: CASSVLAGVDEQFF
J gene: TRBJ2-1; clone size: -; V gene: TRBV18; D gene: -; CDR3 DNA: TGTGCCAGCTCACCAAGGGCAGGGGGGTATGAGCAGTTCTTC; CDR3 protein: CASSPRAGGYEQFF
J gene: TRBJ2-1; clone size: -; V gene: TRBV18; D gene: TRBD2; CDR3 DNA: TGTGCCAGCCAAGCGGGAGGTGCCTACAATGAGCAGTTCTTC; CDR3 protein: CASQAGGAYNEQFF
J gene: TRBJ2-1; clone size: few; V gene: TRBV29-1; D gene: TRBD2; CDR3 DNA: TGCAGCGTCATAGCGGGATATTTGAATGAGCAGTTCTTC; CDR3 protein: CSVIAGYLNEQFF
J gene: TRBJ2-7; clone size: -; V gene: TRBV7-2; D gene: TRBD2; CDR3 DNA: TGTGCCAGCAGCGTATCCTCCGGGACTAGCGGGAGTAAGCAGTACTTC; CDR3 protein: CASSVSSGTSGSKQYF
J gene: TRBJ2-7; clone size: -; V gene: TRBV3-1/TRBV3-2; D gene: TRBD2; CDR3 DNA: TGTGCCAGCAGCCAAGGGAGACTAGCGGATTACGAGCAGTACTTC; CDR3 protein: CASSQGRLADYEQYF
J gene: TRBJ2-3; clone size: -; V gene: TRBV2; D gene: -; CDR3 DNA: TGTGCCAGCAGGAAGCGGGCCACAGATACGCAGTATTTT; CDR3 protein: CASRKRATDTQYF
J gene: TRBJ2-1; clone size: once; V gene: TRBV5-4; D gene: TRBD2; CDR3 DNA: TGTGCCAGCAGCTTGTGGCTAGCGGAGTACAATGAGCAGTTCTTC; CDR3 protein: CASSLWLAEYNEQFF
J gene: TRBJ1-3; clone size: few; V gene: TRBV27; D gene: TRBD1; CDR3 DNA: TGTGCCAGCAGGGGACAGGGGGCTGGAAACACCATATATTTT; CDR3 protein: CASRGQGAGNTIYF